These 23 T cell receptor beta chains share one sample of origin, sequenced in a study of identical twins (dated by TCRdb to the mid-2010s). Libraries came from 5' RACE. Sequencing relied on an Illumina HiSeq 2000. The public reads were reprocessed in TCRdb via fastp at Q25 and MiXCR, keeping in-frame beta chains. Here each entry gathers all rows of one CDR3 protein and keeps the most common genes and DNA. This sample holds a few hundred thousand distinct CDR3 sequences; approximately 14% were observed only once. The ten largest clones take up more than 0.8% of the sample. The same data also contributed to another study, on yellow fever vaccine responses in identical twins.

The source material was CD4+ T cells sorted from blood. The receptors derive from a woman between 18 and 29 years old in good health.

The rearrangement joins TRBV7-2 to TRBJ1-3; tentatively, D is TRBD1 (5 bases). The ends were cut back, 3 bases at V and 0 bases at J, with 9 bases in the middle. CDR3 length: 15 residues. Germline V gene data show CDR1 as SGHTA and CDR2 as FQGNSA. CDR3 in amino acids: CASSFSTGSGNTIYF. As DNA, the CDR3 is TGTGCCAGCAGCTTTAGCACAGGCTCTGGAAACACCATATATTTT.

The chain has TRBV2 and TRBJ2-7; the match to TRBD2 covers 12 bases. The CDR3 extends over 16 amino acids. Germline CDR1 and CDR2: SNHLY and FYNNEI. The ends lost 6 bases at V and 5 bases at J; junction bases unmatched: 11. CDR3 residues: CASRPRRLAGVNEQYF. As DNA, the CDR3 is TGTGCCAGCAGGCCCCGACGACTAGCGGGAGTCAACGAGCAGTACTTC.

This chain joins TRBV27 and TRBJ2-3; D unclear. Germline V gene data show CDR1 as MNHEY and CDR2 as SMNVEV (reference sequence). The CDR3 loop spans 15 amino acids. V was cut by 5 bases and J by 2 bases, with 14 bases left in between. CDR3 coding DNA: TGTGCCAGCAGTAGCATGCTCGAACTCACAGATACGCAGTATTTT. It yields the protein CASSSMLELTDTQYF.

The chain employs TRBV7-8 and TRBJ2-3, with 8 bases that match TRBD1. CDR3 size: 15 residues. The ends lost 1 base at V and 5 bases at J; junction bases unmatched: 5. Germline values: CDR1 SGHVS, CDR2 FQNEAQ. The CDR3 DNA reads as TGTGCCAGCAGCTTAGGGCAGGGGGCGGTAGATACGCAGTATTTT. This translates into CASSLGQGAVDTQYF.

The J gene is TRBJ2-7, the V gene TRBV2; D is perhaps TRBD1 (5 bases). In germline, CDR1 is SNHLY, CDR2 FYNNEI. V dropped 0 bases and J dropped 3 bases, with 9 bases sitting between them. The CDR3 length is 14 residues. CDR3 sequence reads: CASSEALQGYEQYF. CDR3 coding DNA: TGTGCCAGCAGTGAAGCGCTTCAGGGCTACGAGCAGTACTTC.

J is TRBJ1-5 and V is TRBV15; 9 bases fit TRBD1. The CDR3 length is 17 residues. CDR1 and CDR2 (germline): LNHNV, YYDKDF (reference sequence). After removal of 3 bases from V and 2 bases from J, the junction contained 8 bases not matched to a gene. DNA for the CDR3: TGTGCCACCAGCAGTGTACAGGGGGCGCGGGGCAATCAGCCCCAGCATTTT. Protein sequence: CATSSVQGARGNQPQHF. The full variable domain, with the rest looked up from reference TRBV15 and TRBJ1-5, is DAMVIQNPRYQVTQFGKPVTLSCSQTLNHNVMYWYQQKSSQAPKLLFHYYDKDFNNEADTPDNFQSRRPNTSFCFLDIRSPGLGDTAMYLCATSSVQGARGNQPQHFGDGTRLSIL.

This clonotype was found a few times. The V gene is TRBV27, the J gene TRBJ2-2; TRBD1 aligns across 10 bases. CDR3 length: 15 residues. Germline CDR1 and CDR2: MNHEY and SMNVEV (reference sequence). Trimming cost V 8 bases and J 5 bases; bases outside gene matches: 8. The CDR3 coding sequence is TGTGCCAGCTCCACGGGACAGGGGAAGACCGGGGAGCTGTTTTTT. Translation gives CASSTGQGKTGELFF.

This chain joins TRBV30 and TRBJ2-7; D possibly corresponds to TRBD2 (6 bases). Germline CDR1 reads GTSNPN; CDR2 reads SVGIG (reference sequence). This CDR3 has 15 residues. V was trimmed by 0 bases and J by 2 bases, leaving 14 bases between them. CDR3 nucleotide sequence: TGTGCCTGGAGTGTATGGGGTAGCGGCGCCTACGAGCAGTACTTC. Protein product: CAWSVWGSGAYEQYF.

This clonotype has a handful of counts. The rearrangement uses TRBV29-1 and TRBJ2-1; 7 nucleotides agree with TRBD2. Germline V gene data show CDR1 as SQVTM and CDR2 as ANQGSEA. There are 15 residues in the CDR3. V was pared by 2 bases and J by 1 base, with 5 bases of the junction left unmatched. The CDR3 DNA follows: TGCAGCGTTGAACGCGGGAGTCGGTCCTACAATGAGCAGTTCTTC. Its translation is CSVERGSRSYNEQFF.

CDR3 DNA sequence: TGCGCCAGCACCCTGTTGGATACGCAGTATTTT. Protein product: CASTLLDTQYF. The genes are TRBV5-1 and TRBJ2-3; D is uncertain. CDR3 size: 11 residues. In germline, CDR1 is SGHRS, CDR2 YFSETQ. Trimming removed 6 bases at V and 6 bases at J, with 8 bases between.

V gene TRBV7-9 combines with J gene TRBJ1-6; TRBD1 matches at 8 bases. The CDR3 runs 14 residues. In germline, CDR1 is SEHNR, CDR2 FQNEAQ (reference sequence). The V segment lost 3 bases and the J segment 8 bases; nucleotides outside the gene matches: 3. In DNA form, the CDR3 reads TGTGCCAGCAGCTTGGACAGGGCGGATTCACCCCTCCACTTT. Amino acids: CASSLDRADSPLHF.

This clonotype was seen only a few times. The chain recombines TRBV20-1 with TRBJ2-7; TRBD2 matches at 12 bases. This CDR3 spans 14 amino acids. J gave up 2 bases and V 6 bases, and 5 bases lay outside the gene matches. The germline CDR1 and CDR2 sequences are DFQATT and SNEGSKA (reference sequence). CDR3 nucleotide sequence: TGCAGTGCCCTCAGGACTAGCGGGACCTACGAGCAGTACTTC. It is translated as CSALRTSGTYEQYF.

This clonotype appeared a few times. The chain uses TRBV12-3 or TRBV12-4 and TRBJ2-2, with D possibly TRBD2 on 6 matching bases. V dropped 6 bases and J dropped 3 bases, with 14 bases sitting between them. The CDR3 spans 15 residues. CDR3 in DNA: TGTGCCAGCAGGGCGGGACGGGGGTACACCGGGGAGCTGTTTTTT. It specifies CASRAGRGYTGELFF.

This clonotype has a count of ten or more. The chain combines TRBV6-5 with TRBJ2-7; D may correspond to TRBD1 or TRBD2 (5 bases each). There are 15 residues in the CDR3. Germline-derived CDR1 and CDR2 are MNHEY and SVGAGI. Trimming took 4 bases from V and 3 from J, leaving 16 bases between them. The CDR3 bases are TGTGCCAGCAGTTCTAACTGGGACGGCCGCTACGAGCAGTACTTC. Amino acids: CASSSNWDGRYEQYF.

The chain links TRBV6-1 to TRBJ2-5; possibly TRBD2 for D (5 bases). V lost 6 bases, J lost 5 bases, and 16 bases lay in between. The CDR3 is made up of 14 amino acids. The germline CDR1 and CDR2 sequences are MNHNS and SASEGT. CDR3 in DNA: TGTGCCAGCAGGACCGGGGATGTGGTGGAGACCCAGTACTTC. Translated, it gives CASRTGDVVETQYF.

This clonotype showed up many times. The chain links TRBV5-1 to TRBJ2-1; the match to TRBD2 covers 16 bases. Unmatched junction bases numbered 5, after V lost 4 bases and J lost 10 bases. The CDR3 consists of 15 residues. The germline CDR1 and CDR2 sequences are SGHRS and YFSETQ. The CDR3 DNA follows: TGCGCCAGCAGCCCGGGACTAGCGGGGGGGCACGAGCAGTTCTTC. Protein: CASSPGLAGGHEQFF.

The chain combines TRBV18 with TRBJ1-1; D is unresolved. Germline loops: CDR1 KGHSH, CDR2 LQKENI. This CDR3 has 14 residues. V was cut by 2 bases and J by 0 bases, with 7 bases left in between. The CDR3: CASSPRQVNTEAFF. The DNA for the CDR3 is TGTGCCAGCTCACCAAGGCAAGTGAACACTGAAGCTTTCTTT.

This sequence joins TRBV7-2 and TRBJ2-7, with D tentatively TRBD2 (5 bases). The CDR3 spans 13 residues. CDR1 and CDR2 from the germline V gene are SGHTA and FQGNSA. V was cut by 2 bases and J by 5 bases, with 10 bases left in between. CDR3 in amino acids: CASSLTGNHEQYF. CDR3 sequence (DNA): TGTGCCAGCAGCTTAACCGGGAACCACGAGCAGTACTTC. The entire variable domain, with the rest obtained from reference TRBV7-2 and TRBJ2-7, is as follows: GAGVSQSPSNKVTEKGKDVELRCDPISGHTALYWYRQSLGQGLEFLIYFQGNSAPDKSGLPSDRFSAERTGGSVSTLTIQRTQQEDSAVYLCASSLTGNHEQYFGPGTRLTVT.

About this clonotype: The junction and the germline gene differ at one end; a read error may be behind it. The chain has TRBV5-4 and TRBJ2-7, with 9 bases matching TRBD2. The CDR3 runs 15 residues. The germline CDR1 and CDR2 sequences are SGHNT and YYREEE (reference sequence). CDR3 residues: CASSWPGTSSHEQYF. In DNA, the CDR3 is TGTGCCAGCAGCTGGCCCGGGACTAGCTCCCACGAGCAGTACTTC.

The chain carries TRBV9 and TRBJ2-1; 12 bases map to TRBD2. Germline loops: CDR1 SGDLS, CDR2 YYNGEE. V shed 3 bases and J 9 bases; nucleotides not matched to a gene: 10. CDR3 size: 16 residues. This chain's CDR3 is CASSGGLAGSQGEQFF. The DNA for the CDR3 is TGTGCCAGCAGCGGAGGACTAGCGGGGTCCCAGGGTGAGCAGTTCTTC.

This clonotype was counted many times. This sequence joins TRBV20-1 and TRBJ2-5, with 12 positions matching TRBD2. This CDR3 is built from 15 residues. Germline assignment: CDR1 DFQATT and CDR2 SNEGSKA (reference sequence). J lost 1 base, V lost 6 bases, and 6 bases had no gene match. In nucleotides, the CDR3 is TGCAGTGCCAGACTAGCGGGGGTTCCCCAAGAGACCCAGTACTTC. It yields the protein CSARLAGVPQETQYF.

This clonotype was seen a few times. V gene TRBV7-8 combines with J gene TRBJ2-5; a possible D gene is TRBD2 (6 bases). The CDR3 runs to 12 residues. Germline CDR1 is SGHVS and CDR2 is FQNEAQ. V was clipped by 5 bases and J by 4 bases, with 8 bases between them. As DNA, the CDR3 is TGTGCCAGCAGCATGGGGGGAGAGACCCAGTACTTC. Residues: CASSMGGETQYF. Based on the CDR3 plus reference TRBV7-8 and TRBJ2-5, the full variable domain is GAGVSQSPRYKVAKRGQDVALRCDPISGHVSLFWYQQALGQGPEFLTYFQNEAQLDKSGLPSDRFFAERPEGSVSTLKIQRTQQEDSAVYLCASSMGGETQYFGPGTRLLVL.

This clonotype has more than one count but fewer than ten. The chain couples TRBV28 to TRBJ2-7, with 12 positions matching TRBD2. This CDR3 is built from 20 residues. Per the germline V gene, CDR1 is MDHEN and CDR2 is SYDVKM. The V and J ends lost 3 bases and 4 bases, in that order; junction bases with no gene match: 19. CDR3 sequence reads: CASSLSLTSGSPVVPYEQYF. CDR3 nucleotide sequence: TGTGCCAGCAGTTTGAGTTTGACTAGCGGGAGTCCCGTAGTCCCTTACGAGCAGTACTTC.